One T cell receptor beta chain is described in this entry. Its antigen is unknown. TCRdb keeps only in-frame clones here, not all; method: immunoSEQ multiplex PCR. The repertoire has 77,000 or so clones, approximately 80% of them found once; the top ten carry approximately 0.79%. The data originate from a study of T cell clones after liver transplantation. Overall study: TCRbeta sequencing after a pre-transplant mixed lymphocyte reaction identified graft-donor-reactive clones, later tracked in post-transplant blood. As an antigen-independent comparator, third-party-reactive TCRbeta sequences came from pre-transplant mixed lymphocyte reactions. Draws occurred before transplant, before withdrawal, and after complete or failed withdrawal.

Study results and limitations: Compared with third party-reactive sequences, donor-reactive ones declined more, independent of withdrawal success.

Germline V gene lookup returns CDR1 SGDLS and CDR2 YYNGEE. This CDR3 region has 16 residues. V lost 0 bases and J lost 4; bases outside the gene matches: 6. Sequences were derived from CD4+ T cells from blood, sampled 12 months after liver transplant. The TCR sequence derives from a human patient who received a liver transplant. The graft donor may have given rise to some T cells. V usage is TRBV9 and J usage is TRBJ2-1; 8 nucleotides agree with TRBD2. The CDR3 reads CASSVALLAVYNEQFF. CDR3 in DNA: TGTGCCAGCAGCGTAGCTCTACTAGCGGTTTACAATGAGCAGTTCTTC.